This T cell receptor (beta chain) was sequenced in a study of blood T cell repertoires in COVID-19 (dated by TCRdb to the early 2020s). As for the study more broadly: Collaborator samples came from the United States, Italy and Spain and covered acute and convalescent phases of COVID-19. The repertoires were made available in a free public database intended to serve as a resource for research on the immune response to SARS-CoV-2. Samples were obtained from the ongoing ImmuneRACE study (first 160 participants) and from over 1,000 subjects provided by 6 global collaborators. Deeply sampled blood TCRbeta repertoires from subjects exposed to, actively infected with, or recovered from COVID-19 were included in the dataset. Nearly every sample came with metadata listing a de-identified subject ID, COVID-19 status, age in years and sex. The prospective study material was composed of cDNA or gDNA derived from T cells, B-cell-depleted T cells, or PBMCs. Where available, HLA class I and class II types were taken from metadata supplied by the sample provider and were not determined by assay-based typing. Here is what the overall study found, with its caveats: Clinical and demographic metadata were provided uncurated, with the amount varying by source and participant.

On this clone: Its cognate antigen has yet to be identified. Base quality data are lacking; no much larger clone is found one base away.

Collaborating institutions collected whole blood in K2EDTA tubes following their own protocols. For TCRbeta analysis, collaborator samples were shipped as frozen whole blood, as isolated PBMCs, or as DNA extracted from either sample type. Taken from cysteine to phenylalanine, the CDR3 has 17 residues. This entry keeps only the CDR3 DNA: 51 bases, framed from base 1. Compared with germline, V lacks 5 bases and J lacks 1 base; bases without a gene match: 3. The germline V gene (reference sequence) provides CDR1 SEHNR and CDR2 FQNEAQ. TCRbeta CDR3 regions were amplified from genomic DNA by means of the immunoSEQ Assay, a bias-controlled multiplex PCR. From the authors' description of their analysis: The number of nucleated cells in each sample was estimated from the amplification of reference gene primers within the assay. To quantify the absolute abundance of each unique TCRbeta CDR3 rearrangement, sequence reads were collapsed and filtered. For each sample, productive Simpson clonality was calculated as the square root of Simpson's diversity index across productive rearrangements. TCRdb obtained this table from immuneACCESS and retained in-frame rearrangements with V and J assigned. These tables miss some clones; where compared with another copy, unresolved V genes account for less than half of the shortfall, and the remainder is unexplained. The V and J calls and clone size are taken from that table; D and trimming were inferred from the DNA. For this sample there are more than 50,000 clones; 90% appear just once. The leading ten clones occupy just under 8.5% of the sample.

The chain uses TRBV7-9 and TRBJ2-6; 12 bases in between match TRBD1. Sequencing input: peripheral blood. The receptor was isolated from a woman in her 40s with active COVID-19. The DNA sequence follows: TGTGCCAGCAGCCCGGGACAGGGGGCTTCTGGGGCCAACGTCCTGACTTTC. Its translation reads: CASSPGQGASGANVLTF.